This is a list of T cell receptor beta chains from one sample in a study of blood T cell repertoires in COVID-19. Clones were sequenced by immunoSEQ multiplex PCR, and TCRdb holds only the in-frame ones, with some missing. The sample lists a few hundred thousand clones, roughly 89% occurring once. The sample comprised peripheral blood. Receptors were obtained from a woman aged 40 to 55 who had recovered from COVID-19. Each CDR3 is given with its conserved first and last residue. D genes are given only for firm matches. Size tells how often a clone was seen (once, few, many) or the class of an expanded clone, and some rows leave it out.

clone_size	j_call	d_call	v_call	cdr3_aa	cdr3_nt
.	TRBJ1-6	.	TRBV20-1	CSASGGGVSSPLHF	TGCAGTGCTAGTGGGGGAGGGGTTAGTTCACCCCTCCACTTT
.	TRBJ1-2	TRBD1	TRBV10-3	CAISESQGATGYTF	TGTGCCATCAGTGAGTCCCAGGGGGCGACTGGCTACACCTTC
.	TRBJ1-1	.	TRBV3-1/TRBV3-2	CASSLRTVSEAFF	TGTGCCAGCAGCCTCCGGACAGTTTCGGAAGCTTTCTTT
.	TRBJ2-7	.	TRBV3-1/TRBV3-2	CASSQAGAYEQYF	TGTGCCAGCAGCCAAGCGGGGGCCTACGAGCAGTACTTC
.	TRBJ1-5	.	TRBV2	CASSEGRWDQPQHF	TGTGCCAGCAGTGAAGGGCGGTGGGATCAGCCCCAGCATTTT
.	TRBJ2-2	TRBD2	TRBV5-4	CASSPLAGVAGELFF	TGTGCCAGCAGCCCACTAGCGGGAGTGGCCGGGGAGCTGTTTTTT
few	TRBJ1-1	.	TRBV11-2	CASSPQRDTEAFF	TGTGCCAGCAGCCCACAGAGAGACACTGAAGCTTTCTTT
.	TRBJ1-1	.	TRBV28	CASSDYGRTFEAFF	TGTGCCAGCAGCGATTATGGACGGACATTTGAAGCTTTCTTT
.	TRBJ2-7	TRBD1	TRBV7-2	CASSRDRGLYEQYF	TGTGCCAGCAGCCGGGACAGGGGGCTGTACGAGCAGTACTTC
.	TRBJ1-6	TRBD1	TRBV10-1	CASSADRDSPLHF	TGCGCCAGCAGTGCGGACAGGGATTCACCCCTCCACTTT
once	TRBJ1-6	.	TRBV7-9	CASSLAQASYNSPLHF	TGTGCCAGCAGCTTAGCTCAGGCCTCCTATAATTCACCCCTCCACTTT
.	TRBJ2-2	TRBD2	TRBV5-6	CASNYLKLAGGGELFF	TGTGCCAGCAACTACCTTAAGCTAGCGGGAGGCGGGGAGCTGTTTTTT
.	TRBJ1-5	TRBD1	TRBV19	CASSTFSRQGRWYQPQHF	TGTGCCAGTAGTACCTTTTCCCGACAGGGGCGATGGTATCAGCCCCAGCATTTT
.	TRBJ2-5	TRBD2	TRBV11-2	CASSASSGGKETQYF	TGTGCCAGCAGCGCCTCTAGCGGGGGGAAAGAGACCCAGTACTTC
.	TRBJ2-3	TRBD2	TRBV7-9	CASSLLTSGTSTDTQYF	TGTGCCAGCAGCTTACTAACTAGCGGGACTAGCACAGATACGCAGTATTTT
.	TRBJ1-6	.	TRBV2	CASSGTQNSNSPLHF	TGTGCCAGCAGCGGGACACAAAATTCCAATTCACCCCTCCACTTT
.	TRBJ2-5	TRBD1	TRBV11-2	CAILSPGGETQYF	TGTGCCATCTTGTCCCCAGGGGGAGAGACCCAGTACTTC
.	TRBJ1-3	.	TRBV19	CASSMAVSGNTIYF	TGTGCCAGTAGTATGGCAGTCTCTGGAAACACCATATATTTT
.	TRBJ2-1	.	TRBV7-9	CASSLAGDFYNEQFF	TGTGCCAGCAGCTTAGCGGGAGATTTTTACAATGAGCAGTTCTTC
.	TRBJ2-2	TRBD2	TRBV5-6	CASSLMGLAANTGELFF	TGTGCCAGCAGCTTGATGGGGCTAGCGGCCAACACCGGGGAGCTGTTTTTT
once	TRBJ1-1	.	TRBV6-5	CASASEGGIVEAFF	TGTGCCAGCGCCTCTGAGGGGGGGATAGTTGAAGCTTTCTTT
few	TRBJ1-1	.	TRBV28	CASSFMTVENTEAFF	TGTGCCAGCAGTTTTATGACTGTGGAGAACACTGAAGCTTTCTTT
.	TRBJ2-7	.	TRBV5-4	CASSLDGVEQYF	TGTGCCAGCAGCTTGGACGGAGTCGAGCAGTACTTC
.	TRBJ1-1	.	TRBV19	CASKRSVEAFF	TGTGCCAGCAAGCGGTCGGTTGAAGCTTTCTTT
.	TRBJ2-7	.	TRBV2	CASSRGPDYEQYF	TGTGCCAGCAGCAGGGGTCCGGACTACGAGCAGTACTTC
.	TRBJ1-6	TRBD1	TRBV18	CASSPRQGISPLHF	TGTGCCAGCTCACCGCGACAGGGGATTTCACCCCTCCACTTT
.	TRBJ2-5	.	TRBV29-1	CSHWTDWGETQYF	TGCAGTCACTGGACAGATTGGGGGGAGACCCAGTACTTC
few	TRBJ1-1	TRBD1	TRBV25-1	CASSKTGHTEAFF	TGTGCCAGCAGCAAGACAGGGCACACTGAAGCTTTCTTT
many	TRBJ1-2	TRBD1	TRBV3-1/TRBV3-2	CASSQMTGGYYGYTF	TGTGCCAGCAGCCAAATGACAGGGGGGTACTATGGCTACACCTTC
.	TRBJ1-1	TRBD1	TRBV28	CASSLEGAGNTEAFF	TGTGCCAGCAGTTTGGAGGGGGCGGGGAACACTGAAGCTTTCTTT
.	TRBJ2-3	.	TRBV21-1	CASSARPGDGRTDTQYF	TGTGCCAGCAGCGCCAGACCAGGGGACGGTAGGACAGATACGCAGTATTTT
.	TRBJ1-1	.	TRBV2	CASSEAPYRAGTEAFF	TGTGCCAGCAGTGAAGCGCCTTACAGGGCTGGTACTGAAGCTTTCTTT
.	TRBJ2-5	TRBD1	TRBV5-5	CASSLGTGGAGTQYF	TGTGCCAGCAGCTTGGGGACAGGGGGCGCGGGGACCCAGTACTTC
.	TRBJ2-7	TRBD2	TRBV29-1	CSVATNAGGTYEQYF	TGCAGCGTCGCCACCAATGCGGGGGGCACCTACGAGCAGTACTTC
.	TRBJ2-3	TRBD2	TRBV30	CAWTIAGGSTDTQYF	TGTGCCTGGACCATAGCGGGGGGTTCCACAGATACGCAGTATTTT
.	TRBJ1-2	.	TRBV10-3	CAISGLTGVSYGYTF	TGTGCCATCAGTGGACTCACCGGGGTGTCCTATGGCTACACCTTC
.	TRBJ2-2	TRBD1	TRBV18	CASSAGQVTNTGELFF	TGTGCCAGCTCCGCGGGACAGGTGACGAACACCGGGGAGCTGTTTTTT
.	TRBJ2-2	.	TRBV27	CASRGGTSITGELFF	TGTGCCAGCAGGGGCGGGACTTCCATTACCGGGGAGCTGTTTTTT
.	TRBJ2-4	.	TRBV2	CASSPRVGAKNIQYF	TGTGCCAGCAGCCCACGGGTCGGGGCCAAAAACATTCAGTACTTC
.	TRBJ2-1	TRBD2	TRBV10-3	CAISGRTSGTYNEQFF	TGTGCCATCAGTGGCAGGACTAGCGGGACGTACAATGAGCAGTTCTTC
.	TRBJ2-5	.	TRBV6-2/TRBV6-3	CASSPGIGAAQYF	TGTGCCAGCAGTCCAGGGATTGGGGCAGCCCAGTACTTC
.	TRBJ1-2	.	TRBV29-1	CSVEENYGYTF	TGCAGCGTTGAGGAGAACTATGGCTACACCTTC
.	TRBJ1-5	.	TRBV28	CASSFEQLHKPQHF	TGTGCCAGCAGTTTCGAACAGCTACACAAGCCCCAGCATTTT
.	TRBJ2-3	TRBD1	TRBV5-4	CASSLEPRGRPDTQYF	TGTGCCAGCAGCTTGGAACCCAGGGGGCGACCAGATACGCAGTATTTT
.	TRBJ2-2	.	TRBV24-1	CATSGARGAGELFF	TGTGCCACCAGTGGCGCCAGGGGTGCCGGGGAGCTGTTTTTT
.	TRBJ2-7	TRBD1	TRBV7-6	CASSLGPVWGPGQGTDEQYF	TGTGCCAGCAGCTTAGGACCAGTTTGGGGCCCGGGACAGGGCACGGACGAGCAGTACTTC
.	TRBJ2-1	TRBD2	TRBV15	CATILPPTSGSNEQFF	TGTGCCACCATCCTTCCCCCTACTAGCGGGAGCAATGAGCAGTTCTTC
.	TRBJ2-5	TRBD1	TRBV27	CASSFLQGAQETQYF	TGTGCCAGCAGTTTCTTACAGGGGGCTCAAGAGACCCAGTACTTC
.	TRBJ2-1	.	TRBV4-1	CASSPDGNFGDEQFF	TGCGCCAGCAGCCCGGACGGGAACTTTGGCGATGAGCAGTTCTTC
.	TRBJ1-1	TRBD1	TRBV24-1	CATSGGTGGFAEAFF	TGTGCCACCAGTGGGGGGACAGGGGGATTCGCTGAAGCTTTCTTT
.	TRBJ1-1	.	TRBV5-6	CASSDTYTEAFF	TGTGCCAGCTCTGACACTTATACTGAAGCTTTCTTT
.	TRBJ1-1	.	TRBV2	CASSGYPGSREAFF	TGTGCCAGCAGTGGGTATCCAGGCTCTCGGGAAGCTTTCTTT